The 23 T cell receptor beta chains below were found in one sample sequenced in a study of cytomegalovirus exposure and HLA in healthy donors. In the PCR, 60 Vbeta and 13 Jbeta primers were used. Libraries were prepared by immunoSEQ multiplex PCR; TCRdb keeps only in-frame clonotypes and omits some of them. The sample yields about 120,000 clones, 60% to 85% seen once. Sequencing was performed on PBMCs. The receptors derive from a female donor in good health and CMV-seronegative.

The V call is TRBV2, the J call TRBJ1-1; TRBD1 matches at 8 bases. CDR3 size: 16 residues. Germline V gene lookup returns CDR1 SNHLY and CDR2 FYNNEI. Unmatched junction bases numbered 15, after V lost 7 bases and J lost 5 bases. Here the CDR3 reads CASTLRNQGAGTEAFF. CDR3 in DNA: TGTGCCAGCACCCTACGGAATCAGGGGGCGGGGACTGAAGCTTTCTTT.

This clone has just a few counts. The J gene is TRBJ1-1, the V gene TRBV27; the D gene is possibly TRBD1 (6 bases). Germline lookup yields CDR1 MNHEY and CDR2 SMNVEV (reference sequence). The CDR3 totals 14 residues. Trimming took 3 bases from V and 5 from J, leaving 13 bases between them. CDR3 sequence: CASSFRGMGTEAFF. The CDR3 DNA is TGTGCCAGCAGTTTCAGGGGCATGGGGACTGAAGCTTTCTTT.

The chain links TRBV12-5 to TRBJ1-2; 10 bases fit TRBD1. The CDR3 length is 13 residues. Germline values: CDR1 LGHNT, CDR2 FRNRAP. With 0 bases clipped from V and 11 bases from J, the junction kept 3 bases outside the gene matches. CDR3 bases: TGTGCTAGTGGTTTGGTGGGGGACAGGGGATACACCTTC. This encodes CASGLVGDRGYTF.

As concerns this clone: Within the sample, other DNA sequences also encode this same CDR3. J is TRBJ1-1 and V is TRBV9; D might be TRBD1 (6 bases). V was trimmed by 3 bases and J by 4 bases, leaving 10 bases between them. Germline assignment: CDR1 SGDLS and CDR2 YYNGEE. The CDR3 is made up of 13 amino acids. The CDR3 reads CASSAGGGTEAFF. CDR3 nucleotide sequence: TGTGCCAGCAGCGCTGGGGGCGGCACTGAAGCTTTCTTT.

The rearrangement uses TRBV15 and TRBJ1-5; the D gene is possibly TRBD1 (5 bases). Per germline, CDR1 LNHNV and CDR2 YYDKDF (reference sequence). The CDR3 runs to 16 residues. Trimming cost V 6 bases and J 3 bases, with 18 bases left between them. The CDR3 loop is CATSGSRQGDNQPQHF. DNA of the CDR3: TGTGCCACCAGTGGATCGCGGCAGGGCGACAATCAGCCCCAGCATTTT.

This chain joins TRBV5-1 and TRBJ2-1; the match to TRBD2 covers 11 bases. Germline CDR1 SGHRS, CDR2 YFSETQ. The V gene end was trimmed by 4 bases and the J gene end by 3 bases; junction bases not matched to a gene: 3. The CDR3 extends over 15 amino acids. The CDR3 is CASSRGTSGYNEQFF. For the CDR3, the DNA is TGCGCCAGCAGCCGCGGGACTAGCGGCTACAATGAGCAGTTCTTC.

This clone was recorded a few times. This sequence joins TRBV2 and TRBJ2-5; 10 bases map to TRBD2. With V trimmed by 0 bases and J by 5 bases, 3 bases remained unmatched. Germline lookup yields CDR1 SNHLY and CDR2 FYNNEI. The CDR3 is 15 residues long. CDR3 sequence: CASSEASGGAETQYF. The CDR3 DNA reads TGTGCCAGCAGTGAAGCGAGCGGGGGGGCGGAGACCCAGTACTTC.

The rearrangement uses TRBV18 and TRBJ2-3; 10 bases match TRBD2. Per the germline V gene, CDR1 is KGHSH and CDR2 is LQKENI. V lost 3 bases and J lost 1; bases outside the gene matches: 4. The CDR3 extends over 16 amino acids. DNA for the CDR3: TGTGCCAGCTCACCCCTAGCGGGGGCCCGCACAGATACGCAGTATTTT. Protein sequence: CASSPLAGARTDTQYF.

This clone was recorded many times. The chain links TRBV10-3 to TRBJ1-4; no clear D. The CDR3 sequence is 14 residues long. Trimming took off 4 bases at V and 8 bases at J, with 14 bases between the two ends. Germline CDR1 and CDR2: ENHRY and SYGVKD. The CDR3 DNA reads TGTGCCATCAGTGTAGAGCCGGGTACCGAAAAACTGTTTTTT. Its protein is CAISVEPGTEKLFF.

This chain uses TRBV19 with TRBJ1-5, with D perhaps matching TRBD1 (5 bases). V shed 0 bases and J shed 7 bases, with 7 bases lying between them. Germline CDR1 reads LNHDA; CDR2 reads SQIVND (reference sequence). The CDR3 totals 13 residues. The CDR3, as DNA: TGTGCCAGTAGTATAGAGGGGCACCAGCCCCAGCATTTT. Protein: CASSIEGHQPQHF.

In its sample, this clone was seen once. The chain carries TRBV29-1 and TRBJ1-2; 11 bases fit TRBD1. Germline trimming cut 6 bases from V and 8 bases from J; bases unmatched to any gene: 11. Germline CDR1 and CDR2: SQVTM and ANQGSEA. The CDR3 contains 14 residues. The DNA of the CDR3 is TGCAGCGTAGAGGAGGGACAGGGGGAGGAGGGCTACACCTTC. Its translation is CSVEEGQGEEGYTF.

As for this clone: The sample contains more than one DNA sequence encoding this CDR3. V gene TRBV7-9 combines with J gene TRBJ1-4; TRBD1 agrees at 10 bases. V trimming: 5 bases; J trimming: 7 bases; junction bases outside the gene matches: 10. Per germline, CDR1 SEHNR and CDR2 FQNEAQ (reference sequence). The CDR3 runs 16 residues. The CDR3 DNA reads TGTGCCAGCAGCGACCGGGACAGGGGATCTGGTGAAAAACTGTTTTTT. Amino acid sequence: CASSDRDRGSGEKLFF. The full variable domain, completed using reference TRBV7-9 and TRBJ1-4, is DTGVSQNPRHKITKRGQNVTFRCDPISEHNRLYWYRQTLGQGPEFLTYFQNEAQLEKSRLLSDRFSAERPKGSFSTLEIQRTEQGDSAMYLCASSDRDRGSGEKLFFGSGTQLSVL.

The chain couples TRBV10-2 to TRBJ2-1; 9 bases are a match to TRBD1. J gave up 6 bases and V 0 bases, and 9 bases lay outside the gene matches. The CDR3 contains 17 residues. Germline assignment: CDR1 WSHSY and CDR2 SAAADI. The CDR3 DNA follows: TGCGCCAGCAGTGAGTCGTCCGGGACAGGGAGGGGCAATGAGCAGTTCTTC. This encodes CASSESSGTGRGNEQFF.

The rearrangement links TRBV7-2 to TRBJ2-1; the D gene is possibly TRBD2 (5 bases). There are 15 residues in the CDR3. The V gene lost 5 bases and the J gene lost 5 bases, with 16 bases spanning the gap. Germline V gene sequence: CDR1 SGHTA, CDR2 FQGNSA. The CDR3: CASSPAGNLNNEQFF. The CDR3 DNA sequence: TGTGCCAGCAGCCCCGCCGGGAACCTAAACAATGAGCAGTTCTTC.

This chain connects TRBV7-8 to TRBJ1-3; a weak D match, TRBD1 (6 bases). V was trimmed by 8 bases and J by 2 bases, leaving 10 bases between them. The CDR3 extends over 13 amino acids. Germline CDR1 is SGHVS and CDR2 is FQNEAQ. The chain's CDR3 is CASQGYTGNTIYF. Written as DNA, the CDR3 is TGTGCCAGCCAGGGGTACACTGGAAACACCATATATTTT.

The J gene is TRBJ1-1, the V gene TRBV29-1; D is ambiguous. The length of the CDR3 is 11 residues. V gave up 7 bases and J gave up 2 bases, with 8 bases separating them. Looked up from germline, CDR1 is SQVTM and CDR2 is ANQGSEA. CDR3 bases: TGCAGCGCCCACATTAACACTGAAGCTTTCTTT. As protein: CSAHINTEAFF.

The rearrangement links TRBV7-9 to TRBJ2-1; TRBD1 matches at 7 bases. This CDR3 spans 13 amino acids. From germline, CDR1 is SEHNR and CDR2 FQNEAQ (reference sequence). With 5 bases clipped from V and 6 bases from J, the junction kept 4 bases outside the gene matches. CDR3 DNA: TGTGCCAGCAGCAACGACAGGGTCAATGAGCAGTTCTTC. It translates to CASSNDRVNEQFF. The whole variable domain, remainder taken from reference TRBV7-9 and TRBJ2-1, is DTGVSQNPRHKITKRGQNVTFRCDPISEHNRLYWYRQTLGQGPEFLTYFQNEAQLEKSRLLSDRFSAERPKGSFSTLEIQRTEQGDSAMYLCASSNDRVNEQFFGPGTRLTVL.

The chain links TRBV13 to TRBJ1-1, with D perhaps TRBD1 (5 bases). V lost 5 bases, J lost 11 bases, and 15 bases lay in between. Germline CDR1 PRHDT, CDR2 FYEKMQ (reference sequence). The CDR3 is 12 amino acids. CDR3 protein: CASSPSWGVAFF. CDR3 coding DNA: TGTGCCAGCAGCCCATCCTGGGGGGTTGCTTTCTTT. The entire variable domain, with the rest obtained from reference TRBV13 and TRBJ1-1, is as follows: AAGVIQSPRHLIKEKRETATLKCYPIPRHDTVYWYQQGPGQDPQFLISFYEKMQSDKGSIPDRFSAQQFSDYHSELNMSSLELGDSALYFCASSPSWGVAFFGQGTRLTVV.

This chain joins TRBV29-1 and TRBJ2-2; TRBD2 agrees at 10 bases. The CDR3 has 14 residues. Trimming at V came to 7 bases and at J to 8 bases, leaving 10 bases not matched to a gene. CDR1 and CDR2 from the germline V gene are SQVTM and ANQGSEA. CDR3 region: CSALAGGPLGELFF. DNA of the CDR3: TGCAGCGCCTTAGCGGGGGGCCCCCTAGGGGAGCTGTTTTTT.

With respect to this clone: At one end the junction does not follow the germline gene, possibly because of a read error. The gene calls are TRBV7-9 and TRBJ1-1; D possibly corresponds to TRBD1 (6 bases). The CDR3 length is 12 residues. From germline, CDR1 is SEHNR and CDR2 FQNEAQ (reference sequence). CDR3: CSSSQTTGSAFF. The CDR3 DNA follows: TGTTCCAGCAGCCAAACCACAGGGTCGGCTTTCTTT. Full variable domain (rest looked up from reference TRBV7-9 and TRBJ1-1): DTGVSQNPRHKITKRGQNVTFRCDPISEHNRLYWYRQTLGQGPEFLTYFQNEAQLEKSRLLSDRFSAERPKGSFSTLEIQRTEQGDSAMYLCSSSQTTGSAFFGQGTRLTVV.

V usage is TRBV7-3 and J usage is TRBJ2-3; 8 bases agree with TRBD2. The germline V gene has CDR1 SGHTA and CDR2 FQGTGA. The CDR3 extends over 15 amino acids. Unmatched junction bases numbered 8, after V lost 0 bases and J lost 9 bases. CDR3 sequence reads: CASSLTAGGGNTQYF. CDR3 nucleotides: TGTGCCAGCAGCTTAACCGCGGGCGGGGGGAACACGCAGTATTTT.

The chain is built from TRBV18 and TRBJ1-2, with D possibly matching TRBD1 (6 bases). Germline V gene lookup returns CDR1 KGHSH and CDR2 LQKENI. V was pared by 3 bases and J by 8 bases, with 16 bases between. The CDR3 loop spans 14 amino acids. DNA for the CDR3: TGTGCCAGCTCACCGGGGCAGGGGCTGGAAGGCTACACCTTC. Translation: CASSPGQGLEGYTF. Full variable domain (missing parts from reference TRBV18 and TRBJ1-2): NAGVMQNPRHLVRRRGQEARLRCSPMKGHSHVYWYRQLPEEGLKFMVYLQKENIIDESGMPKERFSAEFPKEGPSILRIQQVVRGDSAAYFCASSPGQGLEGYTFGSGTRLTVV.

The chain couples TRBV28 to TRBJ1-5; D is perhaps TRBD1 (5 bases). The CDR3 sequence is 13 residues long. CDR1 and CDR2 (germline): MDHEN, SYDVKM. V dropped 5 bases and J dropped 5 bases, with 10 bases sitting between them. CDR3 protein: CASSPDTDQPQHF. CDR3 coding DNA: TGTGCCAGCAGTCCGGACACCGATCAGCCCCAGCATTTT.